The clone carrying this T cell receptor beta chain was detected only a few times. Antigen specificity is unknown. Some clones are missing from TCRdb's copy, which holds only in-frame ones; the method was immunoSEQ multiplex PCR. This table has nearly 70,000 clones, 90% to 95% appearing once. CDR1 SGHRS and CDR2 YFSETQ come from the germline V gene. With 4 bases clipped from V and 6 bases from J, the junction kept 6 bases outside the gene matches. This CDR3 contains 15 residues. This specimen comes from a study of T cell clonotyping in hematopoietic cell transplantation. Study-wide points: Few recipient clonotypes overlapped donors; over 97% were de novo at given depth.

The clonotype comes from a middle-aged man in good health. Some clones in this sample may be carry-over from other donors' samples. Sequenced: peripheral blood mononuclear cells. The chain employs TRBV5-1 and TRBJ1-6, with 8 bases that match TRBD1. Written as DNA, the CDR3 is TGCGCCAGCAGCGCACGCGGGACAGGTAATTCACCCCTCCACTTT. It yields the protein CASSARGTGNSPLHF.